The text below deals with one T cell receptor (beta chain). This sample stems from a study of STAT5B mutations in CD4+ large granular lymphocyte leukemia. The V end was cut by 2 bases, the J end by 2 bases, with 14 bases between. The CDR3 runs 17 residues. Germline-derived CDR1 and CDR2 are SGHRS and YFSETQ. This was a survey-level run. Sequencing was performed with immunoSEQ multiplex PCR; in TCRdb, only in-frame clones are kept and a portion is missing. The table records just over 40,000 clones, roughly 80% of them present only once. The chain combines TRBV5-1 with TRBJ2-6; D not resolved. The sequence came from a human donor in good health. Sequences were obtained from CD4+ T cells from blood buffy coats. The CDR3 loop reads CASSLYFWTTGANVLTF. DNA for the CDR3: TGCGCCAGCAGCTTATATTTTTGGACGACTGGGGCCAACGTCCTGACTTTC.